The sequence of this T cell receptor beta chain was determined in a study of healthy donors' naive CD4 and CD8 T cells. Each TCR library used 500 ng of total RNA and a linear amplification protocol. TCRdb processed the reads anew with MiXCR; each CDR3 protein has one entry. The data contain 200,000 or so distinct CDR3 sequences, around three quarters of them seen just once; the ten biggest clones take up 2.3%. Germline CDR1 and CDR2: LNHDA and SQIVND (reference sequence). This CDR3 has 14 residues. The V end lost 5 bases, the J end lost 1 base, and 10 bases lay between the germline ends. Study observations and caveats: Chains were not paired, since alpha and beta were sequenced in bulk.

A remark on this clonotype: Its antigen is unidentified.

This TCR came from a pool of human donors in good health; the sample pools cells from several healthy donors. The chain is built from TRBV19 and TRBJ2-3, with D hard to call. The sample was naive CD4+ and CD8+ T cells sorted from blood, pooled from several donors. The CDR3 DNA reads TGTGCCAGTAGTTGGACGGACCGCACAGATACGCAGTATTTT. Protein product: CASSWTDRTDTQYF. The full variable domain, completed using reference TRBV19 and TRBJ2-3, is DGGITQSPKYLFRKEGQNVTLSCEQNLNHDAMYWYRQDPGQGLRLIYYSQIVNDFQKGDIAEGYSVSREKKESFPLTVTSAQKNPTAFYLCASSWTDRTDTQYFGPGTRLTVL.